A selection of T cell receptor beta chains follows, all from one sample in a study of response to subunit inactivated influenza vaccine. TCRdb itself ran the RT-PCR reads through MiXCR, one entry per CDR3 protein. This table holds over 400,000 distinct CDR3 sequences, 11% found once. This specimen consisted of PBMCs from blood, obtained 40 to 50 days after vaccination. Every receptor here comes from a man aged 50 or older who received an inactivated influenza vaccine. CDR3s include the opening cysteine and the closing phenylalanine or tryptophan. D genes are given only for firm matches. Where a row states a size, it is once, few, many or the class of an expanded clone; other rows omit it.

j_gene: TRBJ2-5
d_gene: .
v_gene: TRBV6-5
abundance: .
CDR3aa: CASSYSTRGETQYF
CDR3nt: TGTGCCAGCAGTTACTCGACTCGAGGGGAGACCCAGTACTTC

j_gene: TRBJ2-1
d_gene: TRBD2
v_gene: TRBV28
abundance: many
CDR3aa: CASSSRGLAGFNEQFF
CDR3nt: TGTGCCAGCAGTTCACGTGGACTAGCGGGATTCAATGAGCAGTTCTTC

j_gene: TRBJ1-1
d_gene: .
v_gene: TRBV7-2
abundance: many
CDR3aa: CASSGNTWDTEAFF
CDR3nt: TGTGCCAGCAGCGGGAATACCTGGGACACTGAAGCTTTCTTT

j_gene: TRBJ2-3
d_gene: TRBD2
v_gene: TRBV15
abundance: few
CDR3aa: CATSRDPGLAESTDTQYF
CDR3nt: TGTGCCACCAGCAGAGATCCCGGACTAGCGGAGAGCACAGATACGCAGTATTTT

j_gene: TRBJ2-2
d_gene: .
v_gene: TRBV3-1
abundance: few
CDR3aa: CASSDKGDGELFF
CDR3nt: TGTGCCAGCAGCGACAAGGGTGACGGGGAGCTGTTTTTT

j_gene: TRBJ2-1
d_gene: .
v_gene: TRBV14
abundance: few
CDR3aa: CASSQVMADEQFF
CDR3nt: TGTGCCAGCAGCCAAGTCATGGCTGATGAGCAGTTCTTC

j_gene: TRBJ1-1
d_gene: .
v_gene: TRBV20-1
abundance: many
CDR3aa: CSASELQGRGAFF
CDR3nt: TGCAGTGCTAGCGAGCTTCAGGGTAGGGGAGCTTTCTTT

j_gene: TRBJ2-1
d_gene: TRBD2
v_gene: TRBV18
abundance: few
CDR3aa: CASSFSSGRAGNEQFF
CDR3nt: TGTGCCAGCTCATTCTCTAGCGGGAGGGCCGGGAATGAGCAGTTCTTC

j_gene: TRBJ2-1
d_gene: .
v_gene: TRBV27
abundance: few
CDR3aa: CASSLEAPFYNEQFF
CDR3nt: TGTGCCAGCAGTCTGGAGGCCCCATTTTACAATGAGCAGTTCTTC

j_gene: TRBJ2-3
d_gene: TRBD1
v_gene: TRBV12-3/TRBV12-4
abundance: few
CDR3aa: CASSLGRDRVMSDTQYF
CDR3nt: TGTGCCAGCAGTTTAGGACGGGACAGGGTTATGTCGGATACGCAGTATTTT

j_gene: TRBJ2-7
d_gene: TRBD1
v_gene: TRBV6-5
abundance: .
CDR3aa: CASSYDGQGAYEQYF
CDR3nt: TGTGCCAGCAGTTATGACGGACAGGGGGCCTACGAGCAGTACTTC

j_gene: TRBJ2-5
d_gene: TRBD2
v_gene: TRBV5-1
abundance: many
CDR3aa: CASSLGLAGLRLKTQYF
CDR3nt: TGCGCCAGCAGCTTGGGACTAGCAGGGCTAAGGCTGAAGACCCAGTACTTC

j_gene: TRBJ2-3
d_gene: TRBD2
v_gene: TRBV20-1
abundance: .
CDR3aa: CCARDLLAASTDTQYF
CDR3nt: TGCTGTGCTAGAGATCTCCTAGCGGCTAGCACAGATACGCAGTATTTT

j_gene: TRBJ2-4
d_gene: .
v_gene: TRBV5-1
abundance: .
CDR3aa: CASSLVALGAKNIQYF
CDR3nt: TGCGCCAGCAGCTTGGTGGCCCTTGGGGCCAAAAACATTCAGTACTTC

j_gene: TRBJ1-2
d_gene: .
v_gene: TRBV4-3
abundance: many
CDR3aa: CASSQDNRLGYTF
CDR3nt: TGCGCCAGCAGCCAAGATAACCGGCTTGGCTACACCTTC

j_gene: TRBJ2-1
d_gene: .
v_gene: TRBV12-3/TRBV12-4
abundance: many
CDR3aa: CASSPNQNSNEQFF
CDR3nt: TGTGCCAGCAGTCCCAACCAAAACAGCAATGAGCAGTTCTTC

j_gene: TRBJ2-5
d_gene: .
v_gene: TRBV4-3
abundance: many
CDR3aa: CASSQGPGSETQYF
CDR3nt: TGCGCCAGCAGCCAAGGGCCAGGGAGTGAGACCCAGTACTTC

j_gene: TRBJ1-1
d_gene: .
v_gene: TRBV6-1
abundance: many
CDR3aa: CASTGGVSNTEAFF
CDR3nt: TGTGCCAGTACAGGAGGTGTCTCGAACACTGAAGCTTTCTTT

j_gene: TRBJ2-1
d_gene: .
v_gene: TRBV29-1
abundance: many
CDR3aa: CSVEDRGGYSYNEQFF
CDR3nt: TGCAGCGTTGAAGATCGGGGAGGCTACTCCTACAATGAGCAGTTCTTC

j_gene: TRBJ1-5
d_gene: .
v_gene: TRBV10-3
abundance: many
CDR3aa: CAISELNRDVSPQHF
CDR3nt: TGTGCCATCAGTGAGCTTAATCGAGATGTTTCACCCCAGCATTTT

j_gene: TRBJ2-5
d_gene: .
v_gene: TRBV12-3/TRBV12-4
abundance: many
CDR3aa: CASTLWNTMETQYF
CDR3nt: TGTGCCAGCACCCTTTGGAACACCATGGAGACCCAGTACTTC

j_gene: TRBJ2-7
d_gene: .
v_gene: TRBV27
abundance: many
CDR3aa: CASRDSGSSYEQYF
CDR3nt: TGTGCCAGCAGGGACTCAGGAAGCTCCTACGAGCAGTACTTC

j_gene: TRBJ1-5
d_gene: .
v_gene: TRBV28
abundance: few
CDR3aa: CASRDLRYTNQPQHF
CDR3nt: TGTGCCAGCAGGGATTTGAGATATACCAATCAGCCCCAGCATTTT

j_gene: TRBJ2-5
d_gene: TRBD2
v_gene: TRBV6-5
abundance: few
CDR3aa: CASSYSMGRGVQETQYF
CDR3nt: TGTGCCAGCAGTTACTCGATGGGGCGGGGGGTCCAAGAGACCCAGTACTTC

j_gene: TRBJ2-3
d_gene: TRBD2
v_gene: TRBV6-2/TRBV6-3
abundance: many
CDR3aa: CASKRGGRADTQYF
CDR3nt: TGTGCCAGCAAGCGGGGGGGCCGCGCAGATACGCAGTATTTT

j_gene: TRBJ2-3
d_gene: TRBD1
v_gene: TRBV6-5
abundance: .
CDR3aa: CASSYSTGGAKDTQYF
CDR3nt: TGTGCCAGCAGTTATTCAACAGGGGGCGCGAAAGATACGCAGTATTTT

j_gene: TRBJ2-1
d_gene: TRBD2
v_gene: TRBV7-3
abundance: .
CDR3aa: CASSLWEGPYNEQFF
CDR3nt: TGTGCCAGCAGCTTATGGGAGGGCCCCTACAATGAGCAGTTCTTC

j_gene: TRBJ2-7
d_gene: .
v_gene: TRBV4-3
abundance: many
CDR3aa: CASSQDKVIPYEQYF
CDR3nt: TGCGCCAGCAGCCAAGATAAGGTCATCCCCTACGAGCAGTACTTC

j_gene: TRBJ2-7
d_gene: TRBD1
v_gene: TRBV15
abundance: .
CDR3aa: CATSRGTGGSYEQYF
CDR3nt: TGTGCCACCAGCAGAGGGACAGGGGGCTCCTACGAGCAGTACTTC

j_gene: TRBJ2-3
d_gene: TRBD2
v_gene: TRBV12-3/TRBV12-4
abundance: few
CDR3aa: CASSYPTSGRSADTQYF
CDR3nt: TGTGCCAGCAGTTACCCGACTAGCGGGAGGAGCGCAGATACGCAGTATTTT

j_gene: TRBJ2-2
d_gene: TRBD2
v_gene: TRBV5-1
abundance: .
CDR3aa: CASSLGLAGAGELFF
CDR3nt: TGCGCCAGCAGCTTGGGACTAGCGGGGGCCGGGGAGCTGTTTTTT

j_gene: TRBJ2-7
d_gene: .
v_gene: TRBV9
abundance: few
CDR3aa: CASSVSPSHEQYF
CDR3nt: TGTGCCAGCAGCGTTTCGCCTAGCCACGAGCAGTACTTC

j_gene: TRBJ2-1
d_gene: .
v_gene: TRBV11-2
abundance: few
CDR3aa: CASTPRRVIDEQFF
CDR3nt: TGTGCCAGCACCCCGAGGAGGGTTATTGATGAGCAGTTCTTC

j_gene: TRBJ2-2
d_gene: .
v_gene: TRBV20-1
abundance: few
CDR3aa: CSAREGAAGELFF
CDR3nt: TGCAGTGCTAGGGAGGGGGCGGCAGGGGAGCTGTTTTTT

j_gene: TRBJ2-2
d_gene: .
v_gene: TRBV6-1
abundance: few
CDR3aa: CASSRIGNTGELFF
CDR3nt: TGTGCCAGCAGTCGGATCGGAAACACCGGGGAGCTGTTTTTT

j_gene: TRBJ1-1
d_gene: .
v_gene: TRBV12-3/TRBV12-4
abundance: many
CDR3aa: CASSFFHSNTEAFF
CDR3nt: TGTGCCAGCAGTTTTTTTCACAGCAACACTGAAGCTTTCTTT

j_gene: TRBJ2-1
d_gene: .
v_gene: TRBV12-3/TRBV12-4
abundance: many
CDR3aa: CASSLGQRLLFF
CDR3nt: TGTGCCAGCAGTTTAGGACAGAGGTTGTTGTTCTTC

j_gene: TRBJ2-2
d_gene: TRBD1
v_gene: TRBV29-1
abundance: .
CDR3aa: CSIGQGNAGELFF
CDR3nt: TGCAGTATTGGACAGGGAAACGCCGGGGAGCTGTTTTTT

j_gene: TRBJ2-2
d_gene: TRBD2
v_gene: TRBV2
abundance: .
CDR3aa: CASRQLAGATGELFF
CDR3nt: TGTGCCAGCAGACAACTAGCGGGGGCGACCGGGGAGCTGTTTTTT

j_gene: TRBJ2-7
d_gene: TRBD2
v_gene: TRBV20-1
abundance: .
CDR3aa: CSARVGEGPYEQYF
CDR3nt: TGCAGTGCTAGGGTGGGGGAGGGCCCCTACGAGCAGTACTTC

j_gene: TRBJ2-3
d_gene: TRBD1
v_gene: TRBV7-2
abundance: many
CDR3aa: CASLGGQGQGTDTQYF
CDR3nt: TGTGCCAGCTTGGGGGGACAGGGGCAGGGCACAGATACGCAGTATTTT

j_gene: TRBJ2-3
d_gene: .
v_gene: TRBV10-3
abundance: many
CDR3aa: CAISGNTDTQYF
CDR3nt: TGTGCCATCAGTGGGAACACAGATACGCAGTATTTT

j_gene: TRBJ2-1
d_gene: TRBD2
v_gene: TRBV29-1
abundance: many
CDR3aa: CSGVAGGPNEQFF
CDR3nt: TGCAGCGGTGTAGCGGGAGGCCCGAATGAGCAGTTCTTC

j_gene: TRBJ1-5
d_gene: TRBD1
v_gene: TRBV28
abundance: many
CDR3aa: CASSSRQGVSLNLPQHF
CDR3nt: TGTGCCAGCAGTTCACGACAGGGAGTATCCCTGAATTTGCCCCAGCATTTT

j_gene: TRBJ2-1
d_gene: TRBD2
v_gene: TRBV11-2
abundance: .
CDR3aa: CASSATPTAWTSGRGVNEQFF
CDR3nt: TGTGCCAGCAGCGCCACCCCGACGGCCTGGACTAGCGGGAGAGGGGTCAATGAGCAGTTCTTC

j_gene: TRBJ2-7
d_gene: TRBD1
v_gene: TRBV2
abundance: few
CDR3aa: CASGDRGTEQYF
CDR3nt: TGTGCCAGCGGGGACAGGGGTACCGAGCAGTACTTC

j_gene: TRBJ2-7
d_gene: TRBD1
v_gene: TRBV6-1
abundance: .
CDR3aa: CASRPDRNPYEQYF
CDR3nt: TGTGCCAGCAGACCGGACAGGAACCCCTACGAGCAGTACTTC

j_gene: TRBJ2-2
d_gene: .
v_gene: TRBV27
abundance: many
CDR3aa: CASSYGLPGELFF
CDR3nt: TGTGCCAGCAGCTACGGACTGCCTGGGGAGCTGTTTTTT

j_gene: TRBJ1-5
d_gene: .
v_gene: TRBV7-7
abundance: few
CDR3aa: CASSSALCGRSYYQPQHF
CDR3nt: TGTGCTAGCAGCTCCGCCCTATGCGGACGGAGCTATTATCAGCCCCAGCATTTT

j_gene: TRBJ2-1
d_gene: TRBD2
v_gene: TRBV20-1
abundance: .
CDR3aa: CSASSSGGLQRVDEQFF
CDR3nt: TGCAGTGCTAGTTCTAGCGGGGGGCTCCAGAGGGTAGATGAGCAGTTCTTC

j_gene: TRBJ2-1
d_gene: TRBD2
v_gene: TRBV11-2
abundance: .
CDR3aa: CASSFLVAGVAYNEQFF
CDR3nt: TGTGCCAGCAGCTTCCTGGTAGCGGGAGTAGCCTACAATGAGCAGTTCTTC

j_gene: TRBJ2-2
d_gene: TRBD2
v_gene: TRBV20-1
abundance: few
CDR3aa: CSAVLIAGGANTGELFF
CDR3nt: TGCAGTGCTGTACTCATAGCGGGGGGCGCGAACACCGGGGAGCTGTTTTTT

j_gene: TRBJ2-3
d_gene: TRBD2
v_gene: TRBV7-9
abundance: few
CDR3aa: CASRIAGGATDTQYF
CDR3nt: TGTGCCAGCAGAATAGCGGGGGGAGCAACAGATACGCAGTATTTT

j_gene: TRBJ1-1
d_gene: .
v_gene: TRBV12-3/TRBV12-4
abundance: few
CDR3aa: CASSSGPYTEAFF
CDR3nt: TGTGCCAGCAGTTCGGGACCGTACACTGAAGCTTTCTTT